This T cell receptor beta chain was obtained from a study of blood T cell repertoires in COVID-19. Study as a whole: PBMCs, B-cell-depleted T cells, or T cells were the source of the cDNA or gDNA that made up the material.

This clone has just one count. In the original workflow: Reference gene primer amplification in the assay estimated nucleated cell counts. Clones were read by immunoSEQ multiplex PCR, and TCRdb kept only the in-frame ones, dropping some. V, J and clone size are taken as reported in that table, and D and trimming were inferred from the DNA itself. Of about 190,000 clones listed, around 83% are singletons. Germline CDR1 reads SGHTA; CDR2 reads FQGNSA. Between the trimmed V and J ends, which lost 3 bases and 3 bases, there was a span of 15 bases. The CDR3 sequence is 16 residues long. This chain joins TRBV7-2 and TRBJ1-5; D unresolved. This TCR was sampled from a woman aged 80 or over with acute or convalescent COVID-19. What was sequenced was peripheral blood. In nucleotides, the CDR3 is TGTGCCAGCAGCTTGCTGGCGGCTTTGACCAATCAGCCCCAGCATTTT. Protein sequence: CASSLLAALTNQPQHF.